These 3 T cell receptor beta chains were sequenced from one sample in a study of OX40 agonist ivuxolimab in advanced cancers. Sequenced by immunoSEQ multiplex PCR; TCRdb stores in-frame clones only, minus some. The data show tens of thousands of clones, around 83% seen once. Specimen: CD4+ or CD8+ T cells sorted from blood, collected in a trial of the OX40 agonist ivuxolimab. These receptors all come from an adult with an advanced solid tumor such as melanoma, head and neck, liver or kidney cancer.

In this sample, this clone turned up a few times. The V call is TRBV27, the J call TRBJ1-1; D unresolved. V was cut by 8 bases and J by 4 bases, with 17 bases left in between. Germline V gives CDR1 MNHEY, CDR2 SMNVEV (reference sequence). The CDR3 is 14 residues long. The CDR3 sequence is CASGSGATATEAFF. CDR3 coding DNA: TGTGCCAGCGGCTCCGGCGCCACGGCCACTGAAGCTTTCTTT.

Regarding this clone: Other DNA sequences in the same sample also yield this CDR3. The chain joins TRBV10-3 to TRBJ2-7, with 7 bases lining up with TRBD1. Trimming cost V 6 bases and J 4 bases; bases outside gene matches: 6. Germline CDR1 is ENHRY and CDR2 is SYGVKD. The CDR3 covers 13 residues. This CDR3 reads CAIRNGTAYEQYF. The CDR3 nucleotides are TGTGCCATCAGAAACGGGACAGCTTACGAGCAGTACTTC.

The V call is TRBV5-1, the J call TRBJ2-2; 9 nucleotides line up with TRBD2. Germline values: CDR1 SGHRS, CDR2 YFSETQ. This CDR3 comprises 17 residues. The V segment lost 4 bases and the J segment 4 bases; nucleotides outside the gene matches: 11. The CDR3 DNA sequence: TGCGCCAGCAGCGTATCCGGGACTAGCAGGGGCACCGGGGAGCTGTTTTTT. Its protein product is CASSVSGTSRGTGELFF. Complete variable domain (other parts from reference TRBV5-1 and TRBJ2-2): KAGVTQTPRYLIKTRGQQVTLSCSPISGHRSVSWYQQTPGQGLQFLFEYFSETQRNKGNFPGRFSGRQFSNSRSEMNVSTLELGDSALYLCASSVSGTSRGTGELFFGEGSRLTVL.